This is a list of T cell receptor beta chains from one sample in a study of monozygotic twins with inflammatory bowel disease. Reprocessing the 5' RACE reads, TCRdb reports a single entry for every CDR3 protein and omits DNA. The table for this sample gives fewer than 550,000 distinct CDR3 sequences. Sequenced material: blood. The source of these receptors is a human donor with ulcerative colitis or Crohn's disease, or a healthy co-twin of an affected twin (not recorded which). CDR3s include the opening cysteine and the closing phenylalanine or tryptophan. The order of the fields is V gene, J gene, CDR3 protein.

TRBV4-3	TRBJ2-3	CASSQDFGGRTDTQYF
TRBV12-5	TRBJ1-1	CASGLDAGTEAFF
TRBV10-3	TRBJ1-5	CATGTGRDTYDQPQHF
TRBV29-1	TRBJ2-5	CSTRAFGDQETQYF
TRBV12-3/TRBV12-4	TRBJ1-5	CASSLTAGGNQPQHF
TRBV5-1	TRBJ2-1	CASSTRDYNEQFF
TRBV6-2/TRBV6-3	TRBJ2-1	CASSWGNRGSYNEQFF
TRBV20-1	TRBJ1-5	CSARRRGRSNQPQHF
TRBV7-9	TRBJ2-1	CASSLAPEGRPYNEQFF
TRBV9	TRBJ2-3	CASSVGTGKGDTQYF
TRBV7-2	TRBJ2-4	CASSLRLITASIQYF
TRBV7-6	TRBJ1-3	CASSLEGYLSGNTIYF
TRBV7-7	TRBJ2-3	CASSPHDRGRTDTQYF
TRBV10-1	TRBJ1-5	CASSDGQGRQPQHF
TRBV7-2	TRBJ2-7	CASSLRNEQYF
TRBV6-2/TRBV6-3	TRBJ2-1	CASNPGRVNEQFF
TRBV20-1	TRBJ2-5	CSASPSRQETQYF
TRBV7-6	TRBJ2-2	CASSLGFPGSCF
TRBV20-1	TRBJ1-2	CRGETGNDFYGYTF
TRBV4-2	TRBJ1-4	CASSRSTVPYSATNEKLFF
TRBV9	TRBJ2-7	CASSVDPIRNEQYF
TRBV11-2	TRBJ2-3	CASSLDSGVPTDTQYF
TRBV5-1	TRBJ2-2	CASSYLHTQAGELFF
TRBV2	TRBJ2-3	CASSRDATDTQYF
TRBV20-1	TRBJ1-6	CSVLTGADSPLHF
TRBV7-6	TRBJ2-7	CASSFSTSSYEQYF
TRBV29-1	TRBJ2-3	CSVPGRKTLQDTQYF
TRBV19	TRBJ2-7	CASSLSERLEQYF
TRBV21-1	TRBJ2-3	CASNEVVSTDTQYF
TRBV18	TRBJ2-1	CASSRRTGLDEQFF
TRBV6-2/TRBV6-3	TRBJ2-1	CASSPRGGLYNEQFF
TRBV7-9	TRBJ2-2	CASSSVPQGTGELFF
TRBV12-3/TRBV12-4	TRBJ2-1	CASRTGGGNEQFF